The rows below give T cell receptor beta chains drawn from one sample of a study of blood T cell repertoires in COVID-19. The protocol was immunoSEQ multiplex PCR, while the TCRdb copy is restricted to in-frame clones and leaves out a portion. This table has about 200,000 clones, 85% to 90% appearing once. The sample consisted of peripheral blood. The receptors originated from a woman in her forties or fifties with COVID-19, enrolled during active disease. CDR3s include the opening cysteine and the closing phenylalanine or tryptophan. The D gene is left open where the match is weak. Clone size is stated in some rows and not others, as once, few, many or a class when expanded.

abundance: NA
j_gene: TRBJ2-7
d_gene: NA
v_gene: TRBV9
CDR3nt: TGTGCCAGCAGCGTAGATGTCTCCTCCTACGAGCAGTACTTC
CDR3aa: CASSVDVSSYEQYF

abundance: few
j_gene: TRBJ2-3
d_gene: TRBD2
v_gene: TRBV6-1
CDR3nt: TGTGCCAGCAGTGACGGGACTAGCGGGGTCACAGATACGCAGTATTTT
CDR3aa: CASSDGTSGVTDTQYF

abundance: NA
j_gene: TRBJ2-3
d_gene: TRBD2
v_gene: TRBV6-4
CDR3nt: TGTGCCAGCCGCAGGACTAGCGCAAACACAGATACGCAGTATTTT
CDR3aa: CASRRTSANTDTQYF

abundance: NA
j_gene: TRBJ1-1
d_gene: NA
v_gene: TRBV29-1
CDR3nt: TGCAGCCACTCTCTCTCTCGGGATAACACTGAAGCTTTCTTT
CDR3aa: CSHSLSRDNTEAFF

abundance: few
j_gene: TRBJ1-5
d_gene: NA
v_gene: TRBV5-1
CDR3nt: TGCGCCAGCAGCTTGGACGGGATATCTAATCAGCCCCAGCATTTT
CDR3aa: CASSLDGISNQPQHF

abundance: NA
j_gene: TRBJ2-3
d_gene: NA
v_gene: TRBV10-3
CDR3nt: TGTGCCATCAGTGAACGTCGGGGGGATACGCAGTATTTT
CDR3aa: CAISERRGDTQYF

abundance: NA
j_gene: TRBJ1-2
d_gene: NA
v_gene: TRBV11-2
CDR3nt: TGTGCCAGCAGTCGCGACAATTATGGTGGCTACACCTTC
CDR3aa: CASSRDNYGGYTF

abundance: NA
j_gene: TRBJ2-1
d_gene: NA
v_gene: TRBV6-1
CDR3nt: TGTGCCAGCAGTGAAGCCAGGGACAATGAGCAGTTCTTC
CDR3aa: CASSEARDNEQFF

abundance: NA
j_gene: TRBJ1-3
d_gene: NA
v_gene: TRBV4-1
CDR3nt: TGCGCCAGCAGCCAACTCCAGTTCTCTGGAAACACCATATATTTT
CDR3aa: CASSQLQFSGNTIYF

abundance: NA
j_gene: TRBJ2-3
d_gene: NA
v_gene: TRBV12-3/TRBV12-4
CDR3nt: TGTGCCAGCAGTTTAAGCTACACAGATACGCAGTATTTT
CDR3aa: CASSLSYTDTQYF

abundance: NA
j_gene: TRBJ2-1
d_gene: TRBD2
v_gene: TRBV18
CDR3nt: TGTGCCAGCTCACCAACCAGCGGGGGGACCAATGAGCAGTTCTTC
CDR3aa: CASSPTSGGTNEQFF

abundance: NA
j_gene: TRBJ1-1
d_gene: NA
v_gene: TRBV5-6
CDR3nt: TGTGCCAGCAGCTCACAGATGAACACTGAAGCTTTCTTT
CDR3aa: CASSSQMNTEAFF

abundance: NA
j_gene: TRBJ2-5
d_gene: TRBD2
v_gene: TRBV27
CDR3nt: TGTGCCAGCAGTTTACAGCGGGGTCAAGAGACCCAGTACTTC
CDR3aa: CASSLQRGQETQYF

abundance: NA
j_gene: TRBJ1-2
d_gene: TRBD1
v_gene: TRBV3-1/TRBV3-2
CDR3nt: TGTGCCAGCAGCCAAGAGGGAAAAGTAGATCGGGACAGGGGCTTTGGCTACACCTTC
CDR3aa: CASSQEGKVDRDRGFGYTF

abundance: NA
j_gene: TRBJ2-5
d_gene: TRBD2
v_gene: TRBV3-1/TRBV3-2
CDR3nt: TGTGCCAGCAGCCCCCCCCTACTAGCGGGGGCGCGGGGTACTTACTTC
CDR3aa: CASSPPLLAGARGTYF

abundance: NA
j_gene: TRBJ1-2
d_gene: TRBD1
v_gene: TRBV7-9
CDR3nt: TGTGCCAGCAGCTTAGGGACAGGGGCAGGCTATGGCTACACCTTC
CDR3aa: CASSLGTGAGYGYTF

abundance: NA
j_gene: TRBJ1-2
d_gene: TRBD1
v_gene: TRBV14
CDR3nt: TGTGCCAGCAGCCAAGAACTCAGGGGGATGAATGGCTACACCTTC
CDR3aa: CASSQELRGMNGYTF

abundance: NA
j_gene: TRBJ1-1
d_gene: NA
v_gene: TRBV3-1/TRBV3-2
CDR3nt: TGTGCCAGCAGCCGTGACCGACTCACGGAAGCTTTCTTT
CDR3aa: CASSRDRLTEAFF

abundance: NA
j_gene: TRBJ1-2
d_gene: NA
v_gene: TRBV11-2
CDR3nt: TGTGCCAGCAGCTTAGGGGGCATGAGAGGAGGCTACACCTTC
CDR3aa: CASSLGGMRGGYTF

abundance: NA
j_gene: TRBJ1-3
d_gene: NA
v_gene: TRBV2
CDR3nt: TGTGCCAGCAGTCTTGGGACAACCGGAAACACCATATATTTT
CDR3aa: CASSLGTTGNTIYF

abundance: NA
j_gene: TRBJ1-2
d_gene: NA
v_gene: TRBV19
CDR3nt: TGTGCCAGTAGTATAGAGTCGACAGTAAACTATGGCTACACCTTC
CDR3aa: CASSIESTVNYGYTF

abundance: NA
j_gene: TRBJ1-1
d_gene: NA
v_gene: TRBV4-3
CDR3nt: TGCGCCAGCAGCCAAACCGGGGGGGCGATACCTACTGAAGCTTTCTTT
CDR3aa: CASSQTGGAIPTEAFF

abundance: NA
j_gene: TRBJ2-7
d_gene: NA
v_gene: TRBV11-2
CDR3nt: TGTGCCAGCAGATTGGCGCGAGGGGGGGCAGGTGAGCAGTACTTC
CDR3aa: CASRLARGGAGEQYF

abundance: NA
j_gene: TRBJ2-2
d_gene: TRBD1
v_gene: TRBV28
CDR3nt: TGTGCCAGCGAACGACAGGGGCGGAGGACCGGGGAGCTGTTTTTT
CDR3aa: CASERQGRRTGELFF

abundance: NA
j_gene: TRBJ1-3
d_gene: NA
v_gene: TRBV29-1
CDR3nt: TGCAGCGTCGGGACTGCCTCTGGAAACACCATATATTTT
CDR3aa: CSVGTASGNTIYF

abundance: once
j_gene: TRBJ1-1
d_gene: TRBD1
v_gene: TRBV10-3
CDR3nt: TGTGCCATCAGTGGACAGGGGGAAACTGAAGCTTTCTTT
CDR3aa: CAISGQGETEAFF